This T cell receptor (beta chain) was obtained from a study of blood T cell repertoires in COVID-19. Study-level background: From the United States, Italy and Spain came samples of acute and convalescent COVID-19. The analysed material was cDNA or gDNA that came from T cells, B-cell-depleted T cells, or PBMCs.

Germline loops: CDR1 MNHEY, CDR2 SVGEGT. CDR3 length: 14 amino acids. V was clipped by 8 bases and J by 5 bases; unmatched bases: 5. In the authors' workflow: Estimated nucleated cell counts came from reference gene primer amplification. The method was immunoSEQ multiplex PCR; TCRdb's version includes in-frame clones alone and lacks a portion of them. V, J and clone size reflect that table, while D and trimming were determined from the DNA. The sample contains roughly 200,000 clones, about nine tenths of which appear only once. This rearrangement joins TRBV6-2 or TRBV6-3 to TRBJ2-2, with 10 positions matching TRBD2. Sequenced sample: peripheral blood. The receptor comes from a young man with active or convalescent COVID-19. Here the CDR3 reads CASCLAGVTGELFF. The CDR3, as DNA: TGTGCCAGCTGCCTAGCGGGAGTAACCGGGGAGCTGTTTTTT.